This T cell receptor (beta chain) was profiled in a study of T cell changes during pregnancy in multiple sclerosis. The assay was immunoSEQ multiplex PCR, and TCRdb's table has in-frame clones only and misses some. The table has about 46,000 clones, less than 95% seen once. V lost 0 bases and J lost 3; bases outside the gene matches: 5. CDR1 ENHRY and CDR2 SYGVKD come from the germline V gene. The CDR3 length is 16 residues. The V and J genes are TRBV10-3 and TRBJ1-5, with 7 bases matching TRBD1. This TCR was sampled from a female donor with multiple sclerosis, enrolled in a pregnancy study. The material sequenced was CD8+ T cells from peripheral blood mononuclear cells, taken in the second trimester of pregnancy. The CDR3 DNA sequence: TGTGCCATCAGTGAGTCGGACAGGCGAATCAATCAGCCCCAGCATTTT. Translating it yields CAISESDRRINQPQHF.